The rows below give T cell receptor beta chains drawn from one sample of a study of T-cell memory formation after mild COVID-19. TCRdb reanalysed the 5' RACE reads using MiXCR and keeps one entry per CDR3 protein. The sample contains approximately 450,000 distinct CDR3 sequences, 18% of which appear only once. Sequencing was performed on PBMCs or a T cell subset sorted from them (not recorded which). The receptors were gathered from an adult woman who had mild COVID-19 (a few samples of this study predate the infection). Cell type and time point are not known. CDR3s include the opening cysteine and the closing phenylalanine or tryptophan. Fields, in order: clone size, V gene, J gene, D gene, CDR3 protein, CDR3 DNA. A D gene is named only where the DNA matches it firmly. Rows may omit the clone size; those that give it use once, few, many or a size class.

size: -
V: TRBV7-2
J: TRBJ1-1
D: -
CDR3: CASSLIGTMNTEAFF
DNA: TGTGCCAGCAGCTTAATTGGTACCATGAACACTGAAGCTTTCTTT

size: few
V: TRBV29-1
J: TRBJ2-7
D: -
CDR3: CSVEGGSGYFYEQYF
DNA: TGCAGCGTTGAAGGAGGTTCAGGGTACTTCTACGAGCAGTACTTC

size: many
V: TRBV4-1
J: TRBJ2-5
D: TRBD1
CDR3: CASSQEQTGGQETQYF
DNA: TGCGCCAGCAGCCAAGAACAGACAGGGGGTCAAGAGACCCAGTACTTC

size: few
V: TRBV3-1
J: TRBJ2-2
D: -
CDR3: CASSQGRGELFF
DNA: TGTGCCAGCAGCCAAGGGCGCGGGGAGCTGTTTTTT

size: -
V: TRBV6-5
J: TRBJ1-2
D: TRBD1
CDR3: CASSSRDRVISYTF
DNA: TGTGCCAGCAGCTCCCGGGACAGGGTAATAAGCTACACCTTC

size: -
V: TRBV9
J: TRBJ2-1
D: TRBD1
CDR3: CASSVVPSRQGANEQFF
DNA: TGTGCCAGCAGCGTAGTCCCCTCTCGACAGGGGGCGAATGAGCAGTTCTTC

size: many
V: TRBV2
J: TRBJ2-3
D: TRBD2
CDR3: CASSPRGTSGYTDTQYF
DNA: TGTGCCAGCAGTCCACGAGGGACTAGCGGATACACAGATACGCAGTATTTT

size: -
V: TRBV29-1
J: TRBJ1-3
D: -
CDR3: CSVPSVSGNTIYF
DNA: TGCAGCGTCCCAAGTGTTAGTGGAAACACCATATATTTT

size: -
V: TRBV28
J: TRBJ2-5
D: -
CDR3: CASSLIWTLQETQYF
DNA: TGTGCCAGCAGTTTAATCTGGACCCTACAGGAGACCCAGTACTTC

size: few
V: TRBV29-1
J: TRBJ2-7
D: -
CDR3: CSVGPGATYEQYF
DNA: TGCAGCGTTGGGCCGGGAGCCACCTACGAGCAGTACTTC

size: -
V: TRBV30
J: TRBJ1-1
D: -
CDR3: CAWALRRAGANTEAFF
DNA: TGTGCCTGGGCCCTTCGACGGGCCGGCGCGAACACTGAAGCTTTCTTT

size: -
V: TRBV15
J: TRBJ1-1
D: -
CDR3: CATSSGRGVEAFF
DNA: TGTGCCACCAGCAGCGGTCGGGGGGTGGAAGCTTTCTTT

size: -
V: TRBV24-1
J: TRBJ2-5
D: TRBD2
CDR3: CATSDSRGAGETQYF
DNA: TGTGCCACCAGTGATTCGCGGGGGGCTGGTGAGACCCAGTACTTC

size: -
V: TRBV2
J: TRBJ1-2
D: -
CDR3: CASSEREDYGYTF
DNA: TGTGCCAGCAGTGAACGGGAAGACTATGGCTACACCTTC

size: few
V: TRBV11-2
J: TRBJ2-1
D: -
CDR3: CASRQVSSYNEQFF
DNA: TGTGCCAGCCGACAGGTATCCTCCTACAATGAGCAGTTCTTC

size: -
V: TRBV7-6
J: TRBJ2-3
D: -
CDR3: CASSPRSNGQADTQYF
DNA: TGTGCCAGCAGCCCCCGCAGTAACGGTCAGGCAGATACGCAGTATTTT

size: few
V: TRBV10-3
J: TRBJ2-7
D: -
CDR3: CAISELSYEQYF
DNA: TGTGCCATCAGTGAGCTCTCCTACGAGCAGTACTTC

size: once
V: TRBV19
J: TRBJ2-3
D: TRBD1
CDR3: CASSIGRQGRSTDTQYF
DNA: TGTGCCAGTAGTATAGGAAGACAGGGGAGGAGCACAGATACGCAGTATTTT

size: -
V: TRBV5-1
J: TRBJ2-2
D: TRBD1
CDR3: CASSHRQGGAGELFF
DNA: TGCGCCAGCAGCCATAGACAGGGTGGCGCCGGGGAGCTGTTTTTT

size: few
V: TRBV5-1
J: TRBJ2-5
D: -
CDR3: CASGWPHGVQETQYF
DNA: TGCGCCAGCGGATGGCCCCACGGGGTCCAAGAGACCCAGTACTTC

size: -
V: TRBV7-2
J: TRBJ1-5
D: -
CDR3: CASSLAGAGALHF
DNA: TGTGCCAGCAGCTTAGCGGGAGCAGGCGCATTGCATTTT

size: -
V: TRBV3-1
J: TRBJ1-2
D: -
CDR3: CASSQATYGYTF
DNA: TGTGCCAGCAGCCAAGCGACCTATGGCTACACCTTC

size: -
V: TRBV30
J: TRBJ2-2
D: -
CDR3: CAWKPMSVNTGELFF
DNA: TGTGCCTGGAAACCAATGTCAGTCAACACCGGGGAGCTGTTTTTT

size: -
V: TRBV24-1
J: TRBJ1-1
D: -
CDR3: CATRIGGNTEAFF
DNA: TGTGCCACCCGAATCGGGGGGAACACTGAAGCTTTCTTT

size: -
V: TRBV6-5
J: TRBJ1-3
D: -
CDR3: CASSFDRWPGNTIYF
DNA: TGTGCCAGCAGCTTCGACAGGTGGCCTGGAAACACCATATATTTT

size: few
V: TRBV5-1
J: TRBJ1-2
D: -
CDR3: CASSLDDSYYGYTF
DNA: TGCGCCAGCAGCTTGGACGACAGCTACTATGGCTACACCTTC

size: many
V: TRBV7-2
J: TRBJ1-2
D: -
CDR3: CASSPRGGEGYTF
DNA: TGTGCCAGCAGCCCTCGGGGGGGGGAAGGCTACACCTTC

size: few
V: TRBV25-1
J: TRBJ2-1
D: -
CDR3: CASRGSPVDEQFF
DNA: TGTGCCAGCAGGGGGTCCCCGGTGGATGAGCAGTTCTTC

size: many
V: TRBV3-1
J: TRBJ2-7
D: TRBD2
CDR3: CASSQLLTSGSSYEQYF
DNA: TGTGCCAGCAGCCAACTACTGACTAGCGGATCCTCCTACGAGCAGTACTTC

size: once
V: TRBV20-1
J: TRBJ1-1
D: -
CDR3: CSGSRANTEAFF
DNA: TGCAGTGGGAGCAGGGCCAACACTGAAGCTTTCTTT

size: few
V: TRBV20-1
J: TRBJ2-7
D: TRBD2
CDR3: CSAYGGGSSGEQYF
DNA: TGCAGTGCTTACGGAGGCGGGAGCTCGGGGGAGCAGTACTTC

size: -
V: TRBV20-1
J: TRBJ2-1
D: -
CDR3: CSGSGDYNEQFF
DNA: TGCAGTGGGTCAGGGGATTACAATGAGCAGTTCTTC

size: -
V: TRBV9
J: TRBJ2-7
D: -
CDR3: CASSVVGNPLDEQYF
DNA: TGTGCCAGCAGCGTAGTTGGGAATCCCCTCGACGAGCAGTACTTC

size: -
V: TRBV6-5
J: TRBJ2-7
D: -
CDR3: CASSYSSRTRAEQYF
DNA: TGTGCCAGCAGTTACTCGAGTAGGACAAGAGCCGAGCAGTACTTC

size: many
V: TRBV5-5
J: TRBJ1-4
D: -
CDR3: CASSSRPSAVWATNEKLFF
DNA: TGTGCCAGCAGTTCTAGACCGTCGGCAGTCTGGGCAACTAATGAAAAACTGTTTTTT

size: few
V: TRBV7-2
J: TRBJ2-7
D: TRBD2
CDR3: CASSTHGTGGTEQYF
DNA: TGTGCCAGCAGCACCCACGGGACGGGAGGTACCGAGCAGTACTTC

size: few
V: TRBV12-3/TRBV12-4
J: TRBJ2-6
D: -
CDR3: CASRSGANVLTF
DNA: TGTGCCAGCCGATCTGGGGCCAACGTCCTGACTTTC

size: few
V: TRBV15
J: TRBJ2-2
D: TRBD2
CDR3: CATSRGSSGSGELFF
DNA: TGTGCCACCAGCAGGGGGTCTAGCGGGAGCGGGGAGCTGTTTTTT

size: -
V: TRBV5-1
J: TRBJ2-3
D: TRBD2
CDR3: CASSSGLSGSTDTQYF
DNA: TGCGCCAGCAGCTCGGGACTAAGCGGTAGCACAGATACGCAGTATTTT

size: few
V: TRBV5-1
J: TRBJ2-3
D: -
CDR3: CASSFRSGTDTQYF
DNA: TGCGCCAGCAGCTTCAGGTCTGGCACAGATACGCAGTATTTT

size: -
V: TRBV11-3
J: TRBJ1-5
D: -
CDR3: CASSLRYNREDQPQHF
DNA: TGTGCCAGCAGCCTCCGCTATAACAGGGAAGATCAGCCCCAGCATTTT

size: -
V: TRBV7-2
J: TRBJ2-1
D: -
CDR3: CASSLAGPGSYNEQFF
DNA: TGTGCCAGCAGCTTAGCGGGACCTGGATCCTACAATGAGCAGTTCTTC

size: -
V: TRBV7-3
J: TRBJ2-3
D: -
CDR3: CASSLGPTRPPDTQYF
DNA: TGTGCCAGCAGCCTCGGGCCTACCCGGCCCCCAGATACGCAGTATTTT

size: -
V: TRBV12-3/TRBV12-4
J: TRBJ2-1
D: -
CDR3: CASSSTGGGRNNEQFF
DNA: TGTGCCAGCAGTTCGACCGGCGGGGGCCGTAACAATGAGCAGTTCTTC

size: -
V: TRBV5-8
J: TRBJ1-5
D: -
CDR3: CASSFGGVTPWPQHF
DNA: TGTGCCAGCAGCTTTGGTGGGGTGACCCCATGGCCCCAGCATTTT

size: -
V: TRBV3-1
J: TRBJ2-2
D: -
CDR3: CASSLDREVGGELFF
DNA: TGTGCCAGCAGTCTCGACAGGGAGGTTGGCGGGGAGCTGTTTTTT